This record concerns one TCR beta chain sequence. Source study methods: The assay estimated nucleated cells by amplifying reference gene primers. Clones were sequenced by immunoSEQ multiplex PCR, and TCRdb holds only the in-frame ones, with some missing. V, J and clone size are those of that table, while D and trimming were read from the DNA. The sample includes about 180,000 clones, about 80% of them seen just once. This specimen belongs to a study of blood T cell repertoires in COVID-19. Study-wide context: Sample material is recorded as cDNA or gDNA derived from T cells, B-cell-depleted T cells, or PBMCs.

Those who participated ranged in age from about 18 to 89 years and resided in 24 US areas. Allocation to cohorts depended on clinical history reported by the participants. V was clipped by 8 bases and J by 2 bases; unmatched bases: 21. Germline V CDR1 and CDR2: MNHEY, SMNVEV (reference sequence). The CDR3 spans 20 residues. The TCR originated in a man in his 60s who had been exposed to COVID-19. Input material: PBMCs or T cells enriched from blood (not recorded which). The J gene is TRBJ2-1, the V gene TRBV27; 10 bases map to TRBD2. The CDR3 here is CASSNPGLALQMGTYNEQFF. In DNA, the CDR3 is TGTGCCAGCTCCAACCCGGGACTAGCGCTACAAATGGGCACCTACAATGAGCAGTTCTTC.